These T cell receptor beta chains were read from a single sample in a study of OX40 agonist ivuxolimab in advanced cancers. The data were produced by immunoSEQ multiplex PCR, yet TCRdb's version contains in-frame clones alone and is incomplete. Among 21,000 or so clones listed, over 75% were seen once. This material consisted of CD4+ or CD8+ T cells sorted from blood, taken in a trial of the OX40 agonist ivuxolimab. All receptors come from an adult with an advanced solid tumor such as melanoma, head and neck, liver or kidney cancer. CDR3s include the opening cysteine and the closing phenylalanine or tryptophan. A D gene is named only where the DNA matches it firmly. Clone size is not always given. Where it is, it says once, few, many or a class for expanded clones.

few,TRBV19,TRBJ1-5,-,TGTGCCAGTAGCTGGGGAGGGGCATACAATCAGCCCCAGCATTTT,CASSWGGAYNQPQHF
-,TRBV28,TRBJ2-2,TRBD1,TGTGCCAGCAGATCGGGACAGGGGAACACCGGGGAGCTGTTTTTT,CASRSGQGNTGELFF
-,TRBV6-1,TRBJ2-5,-,TGTGCCAGCAGTGTAAGCAGGGGATTCGGTGGAGAGACCCAGTACTTC,CASSVSRGFGGETQYF
-,TRBV25-1,TRBJ2-5,TRBD2,TGTGCCAGCAGTCCCGGAAGCGGGAGGAGTCGAGAGACCCAGTACTTC,CASSPGSGRSRETQYF
-,TRBV4-2,TRBJ2-1,-,TGTGCCAGCAGCCAAGCAGGGCTAGTTGGTGAGCAGTTCTTC,CASSQAGLVGEQFF
-,TRBV7-3,TRBJ1-1,-,TGTGCCAGCAGCTTAACGGGGGGGAACTTTGAAGCTTTCTTT,CASSLTGGNFEAFF
-,TRBV11-2,TRBJ2-7,TRBD2,TGTGCCAGCAGCCAGACTAGCGGGCCCCTCTACGAGCAGTACTTC,CASSQTSGPLYEQYF
-,TRBV11-2,TRBJ2-2,-,TGTGCCAGCAGTCACGAGCACGGGGAGCTGTTTTTT,CASSHEHGELFF
-,TRBV7-9,TRBJ2-3,-,TGTGCCAGCGGCTCGGCGGGGGCTAGCACAGATACGCAGTATTTT,CASGSAGASTDTQYF
-,TRBV7-3,TRBJ2-1,TRBD2,TGTGCCAGCAGCTTAGGGACTAGCGGGAATGAGCAGTTCTTC,CASSLGTSGNEQFF
-,TRBV27,TRBJ2-1,TRBD1,TGTGCCAGCAGTGCCGGGACAGGGGCCCACAATGAGCAGTTCTTC,CASSAGTGAHNEQFF
-,TRBV7-9,TRBJ2-3,TRBD2,TGTGCCAGCAGTAGTAGCGGGAGGGCCGTTCCAGATACGCAGTATTTT,CASSSSGRAVPDTQYF
-,TRBV7-3,TRBJ2-2,-,TGTGCCAGCAGCGGGCGGGGCGCAGGTTACGGGGAGCTGTTTTTT,CASSGRGAGYGELFF
-,TRBV11-2,TRBJ1-4,TRBD1,TGTGCCAGCAGCGATTACAGGGGGAACGAAAAACTGTTTTTT,CASSDYRGNEKLFF
-,TRBV11-2,TRBJ2-1,TRBD2,TGTGCCAGCAGCGACGGGACTAGCGGGGGCAATGAGCAGTTCTTC,CASSDGTSGGNEQFF
-,TRBV9,TRBJ2-7,TRBD2,TGTGCCAGCAGCACGGGACTAGCGGGGTCCCGGGACGAGCAGTACTTC,CASSTGLAGSRDEQYF
-,TRBV28,TRBJ2-7,-,TGTGCCAGCACTCCGGGTAGGGGCAGCGAGCAGTACTTC,CASTPGRGSEQYF
-,TRBV27,TRBJ2-7,-,TGTGCCAGCAGTTTGGGACTGGCCTACGAGCAGTACTTC,CASSLGLAYEQYF
-,TRBV6-5,TRBJ1-1,TRBD1,TGTGCCAGCAGTTCCCCGGGACAGGGGATCGCTTTCTTT,CASSSPGQGIAFF
-,TRBV6-9,TRBJ1-5,TRBD1,TGTGCCAGCAGTACGGGACAGAAAAATCAGCCCCAGCATTTT,CASSTGQKNQPQHF
-,TRBV9,TRBJ2-7,-,TGTGCCAGCGATAATGGGTACGAGCAGTACTTC,CASDNGYEQYF
medium-sized,TRBV21-1,TRBJ1-2,-,TGTGCCAGCAGCAAAGATGGAGGTGACTATGGCTACACCTTC,CASSKDGGDYGYTF
-,TRBV5-5,TRBJ2-1,-,TGTGCCAGCAGCTTGACGGGCCCAGGGCCCTACTACAATGAGCAGTTCTTC,CASSLTGPGPYYNEQFF
-,TRBV13,TRBJ2-1,-,TGTGCCAGCAGCTTAACGACGGGATACAATGAGCAGTTCTTC,CASSLTTGYNEQFF
-,TRBV27,TRBJ2-3,TRBD2,TGTGCCAGCAGTTTTGGGGAGGTCCTAGCGGCCGATACGCAGTATTTT,CASSFGEVLAADTQYF
-,TRBV15,TRBJ2-3,-,TGTGCCACCAGCAGACCAACGCGCACAGATACGCAGTATTTT,CATSRPTRTDTQYF
-,TRBV4-2,TRBJ2-5,-,TGTGCCAGCAGCCAAGGCGGCCCCCAGTACTTC,CASSQGGPQYF
-,TRBV11-2,TRBJ1-3,-,TGTGCCAGCAGCTTAGTACCATTTACTGGAAACACCATATATTTT,CASSLVPFTGNTIYF
once,TRBV19,TRBJ2-1,-,TGTGCCAGTAGTTTGGGCGATCGGGAGTGGGGCGAGCAGTTCTTC,CASSLGDREWGEQFF
-,TRBV4-1,TRBJ2-7,-,TGCGCCAGCAGCCAAGGGGGACGACAGTACGAGCAGTACTTC,CASSQGGRQYEQYF
-,TRBV19,TRBJ2-1,-,TGTGCCAGTAGTACCAGGTTGTTCGATGAGCAGTTCTTC,CASSTRLFDEQFF
-,TRBV28,TRBJ1-5,TRBD1,TGTGCCAGCAGTTCCAACCGACAGGGAGTGGATCAGCCCCAGCATTTT,CASSSNRQGVDQPQHF
-,TRBV18,TRBJ2-7,-,TGTGCCAGCTCACCACCCATCGTCCTCATGGGCTACGAGCAGTACTTC,CASSPPIVLMGYEQYF
-,TRBV9,TRBJ2-1,TRBD2,TGTGCCAGCAGGGGACTAGCGGGGCCCTCGGATGAGCAGTTCTTC,CASRGLAGPSDEQFF
-,TRBV7-3,TRBJ1-1,-,TGTGCCAGCAGCTTATTTTGGAGCTCTGAAGCTTTCTTT,CASSLFWSSEAFF
-,TRBV5-6,TRBJ2-1,TRBD2,TGTGCCAGCAGCTCCTCTAGCGGGAGCCTACGCTCCTACAATGAGCAGTTCTTC,CASSSSSGSLRSYNEQFF
once,TRBV14,TRBJ1-2,-,TGTGCCAGCAGCCTAAGCGCGGGGAGCGGCTACACCTTC,CASSLSAGSGYTF
few,TRBV4-3,TRBJ1-5,TRBD1,TGCGCCAGCAGCCAAGGACAGGGAAGCAATCAGCCCCAGCATTTT,CASSQGQGSNQPQHF
-,TRBV2,TRBJ2-7,-,TGTGCCAGCAGGGAGGAGGTTCGCGAGCAGTACTTC,CASREEVREQYF
-,TRBV2,TRBJ2-7,-,TGTGCCAGCAGTCACACATGGAGGAACTACACCTCCTACGAGCAGTACTTC,CASSHTWRNYTSYEQYF
-,TRBV5-4,TRBJ2-1,TRBD2,TGTGCCAGCAAGGAGCGGGAGGTCCCCTACAATGAGCAGTTCTTC,CASKEREVPYNEQFF
-,TRBV25-1,TRBJ1-1,-,TGTGCCAGCAGTGATTGGGGCAGGGGGAACACTGAAGCTTTCTTT,CASSDWGRGNTEAFF
few,TRBV6-6,TRBJ2-5,-,TGTGCCACCGAGTATGAGGGTGGGATGTTCCAAGAGACCCAGTACTTC,CATEYEGGMFQETQYF
-,TRBV6-5,TRBJ1-3,-,TGTGCCAGCAGTTACGTTCCGAACACCATATATTTT,CASSYVPNTIYF
-,TRBV6-5,TRBJ1-2,-,TGTGCCAGCAGCCTAGGAGCAGTCCAGACTTATGGCTACACCTTC,CASSLGAVQTYGYTF
-,TRBV28,TRBJ2-1,-,TGTGCCAGCAGTTTGCTTGCCCCCTACAATGAGCAGTTCTTC,CASSLLAPYNEQFF
-,TRBV18,TRBJ2-1,TRBD2,TGTGCCAGCTCACCAGGACTAGCGGGGTGGGATGAGCAGTTCTTC,CASSPGLAGWDEQFF
-,TRBV4-2,TRBJ1-5,-,TGTGCCAGCAGCCAAAGTGGAGGGAGCAATCAGCCCCAGCATTTT,CASSQSGGSNQPQHF
-,TRBV9,TRBJ2-1,TRBD2,TGTGCCAGCAGCGTAGGTAGCGGGAGAAATGAGCAGTTCTTC,CASSVGSGRNEQFF
-,TRBV6-5,TRBJ2-1,TRBD2,TGTGCCAGCAGTTACTCCCTAGCGGGGGGTCGAAATGAGCAGTTCTTC,CASSYSLAGGRNEQFF
-,TRBV7-8,TRBJ1-5,-,TGTGCCAGCAGCCCTGACCCCTCGCCCCAGCATTTT,CASSPDPSPQHF
-,TRBV10-3,TRBJ2-3,TRBD2,TGTGCCATCAGGCGACTAGCGGCGGTGAGCACAGATACGCAGTATTTT,CAIRRLAAVSTDTQYF
-,TRBV6-6,TRBJ2-7,-,TGTGCCAGCGGATGGAACAGCTACGAGCAGTACTTC,CASGWNSYEQYF